A selection of T cell receptor beta chains follows, all from one sample in a study of blood T cell repertoires in COVID-19. Data came from immunoSEQ multiplex PCR; TCRdb stores just in-frame clones and leaves some out. The repertoire consists of hundreds of thousands of clones, with about 80% occurring once and the leading ten covering 1.5% to 2%. The sequenced sample consisted of peripheral blood. These receptors were obtained from an elderly woman with acute or convalescent COVID-19. CDR3s include the opening cysteine and the closing phenylalanine or tryptophan. Fields, in order: CDR3 protein, CDR3 DNA, D gene, CDR3 length, J gene, V gene. D genes are given only for firm matches.

CDR3 protein: CASTKGLGYEQYF
CDR3 DNA: TGTGCCAGCACGAAGGGACTAGGGTACGAGCAGTACTTC
D gene: TRBD2
CDR3 length: 13
J gene: TRBJ2-7
V gene: TRBV14

CDR3 protein: CASSLGPGGYEQYF
CDR3 DNA: TGTGCCAGCAGCTTGGGACCGGGAGGCTACGAGCAGTACTTC
D gene: TRBD2
CDR3 length: 14
J gene: TRBJ2-7
V gene: TRBV7-2

CDR3 protein: CASSPSTLLHTGELFF
CDR3 DNA: TGTGCCAGCTCACCCTCAACGCTACTTCACACCGGGGAGCTGTTTTTT
D gene: -
CDR3 length: 16
J gene: TRBJ2-2
V gene: TRBV18

CDR3 protein: CASSRETGLNTEAFF
CDR3 DNA: TGTGCCAGTAGTCGCGAAACCGGGTTGAACACTGAAGCTTTCTTT
D gene: -
CDR3 length: 15
J gene: TRBJ1-1
V gene: TRBV19

CDR3 protein: CASSVDPRADTEAFF
CDR3 DNA: TGTGCCAGCAGCGTAGATCCTAGAGCCGACACTGAAGCTTTCTTT
D gene: -
CDR3 length: 15
J gene: TRBJ1-1
V gene: TRBV9

CDR3 protein: CASSQEPGATNTEAFF
CDR3 DNA: TGTGCCAGCAGCCAAGAACCAGGGGCTACGAACACTGAAGCTTTCTTT
D gene: -
CDR3 length: 16
J gene: TRBJ1-1
V gene: TRBV14

CDR3 protein: CASSVEASAGELFF
CDR3 DNA: TGTGCCAGCAGCGTAGAGGCTAGCGCCGGGGAGCTGTTTTTT
D gene: -
CDR3 length: 14
J gene: TRBJ2-2
V gene: TRBV9

CDR3 protein: CASSMGTSSYEQYF
CDR3 DNA: TGTGCCAGTAGTATGGGGACTAGCTCCTACGAGCAGTACTTC
D gene: TRBD2
CDR3 length: 14
J gene: TRBJ2-7
V gene: TRBV19

CDR3 protein: CASSLPVRGYTF
CDR3 DNA: TGTGCCAGCAGCTTACCCGTCCGGGGCTACACCTTC
D gene: -
CDR3 length: 12
J gene: TRBJ1-2
V gene: TRBV11-3

CDR3 protein: CASRTTSGNTIYF
CDR3 DNA: TGTGCCAGCAGGACAACATCTGGAAACACCATATATTTT
D gene: -
CDR3 length: 13
J gene: TRBJ1-3
V gene: TRBV6-5

CDR3 protein: CATSRFTGTGEGYTF
CDR3 DNA: TGTGCCACCAGCAGGTTCACCGGGACAGGGGAAGGCTACACCTTC
D gene: TRBD1
CDR3 length: 15
J gene: TRBJ1-2
V gene: TRBV15

CDR3 protein: CASSPRGLAGATGELFF
CDR3 DNA: TGTGCCAGCTCACCACGCGGACTAGCGGGAGCCACCGGGGAGCTGTTTTTT
D gene: TRBD2
CDR3 length: 17
J gene: TRBJ2-2
V gene: TRBV18